The 8 T cell receptor beta chains given below trace back to one sample, sequenced in a study of shared clonotypes between healthy human individuals. Sequenced by immunoSEQ multiplex PCR; TCRdb stores in-frame clones only, minus some. The sample lists about 79,000 clones; about 63% were seen once. Sequenced: memory CD8+ T cells sorted from blood. Subset indicated: CD45RO+ cells pooled with CCR7-negative TemRA cells. Receptors originate from a man aged 30 to 45 in good health.

J is TRBJ2-3 and V is TRBV7-9; D is unresolved. V lost 8 bases and J lost 8, with 17 bases in between. Germline CDR1 SEHNR, CDR2 FQNEAQ (reference sequence). The CDR3 is made up of 13 amino acids. CDR3 sequence: CASSDGPLATQYF. CDR3 coding DNA: TGTGCCAGCTCCGATGGCCCCCTGGCTACGCAGTATTTT.

The genes are TRBV25-1 and TRBJ1-3; D ambiguous. Trimming pared 3 bases from V and 4 bases from J, leaving 7 bases between. The CDR3 has 13 residues. Germline loops: CDR1 MGHDK, CDR2 SYGVNS. Here the CDR3 DNA reads TGTGCCAGCAGTGAGGGCAACGGAAACACCATATATTTT. Its translation is CASSEGNGNTIYF.

The chain has TRBV29-1 and TRBJ2-3; TRBD2 is a possible D gene (5 bases). This CDR3 contains 15 residues. Germline lookup yields CDR1 SQVTM and CDR2 ANQGSEA. The V and J ends lost 1 base and 2 bases respectively, with 13 bases between them. This CDR3 is CSVEGRRAITDTQYF. As DNA, the CDR3 is TGCAGCGTTGAAGGTCGGCGGGCTATCACAGATACGCAGTATTTT.

This clone was detected only a few times. The rearrangement joins TRBV25-1 to TRBJ2-7, with D perhaps assigned TRBD1 or TRBD2 (5 bases each). This CDR3 is 13 amino acids long. Trimming stripped 4 bases from V and 1 base from J, with 8 bases between. CDR1 and CDR2 (germline): MGHDK, SYGVNS. The CDR3 DNA reads as TGTGCCAGCAGTGCGGGACCATCCTACGAGCAGTACTTC. It specifies CASSAGPSYEQYF.

The chain employs TRBV7-9 and TRBJ2-5; possible D gene TRBD2, 5 bases. The CDR3 contains 18 residues. The germline V and J ends were trimmed by 5 bases and 5 bases, with 27 bases remaining between them. Germline loops: CDR1 SEHNR, CDR2 FQNEAQ (reference sequence). CDR3 amino acids: CASSPPLGSLITAETQYF. CDR3 in DNA: TGTGCCAGCAGCCCGCCCCTAGGGAGCCTCATTACTGCGGAGACCCAGTACTTC.

This clone was counted a single time. The chain joins TRBV5-6 to TRBJ2-7; D may correspond to TRBD1 or TRBD2 (5 bases each). The CDR3 consists of 11 residues. Germline CDR1 is SGHDT and CDR2 is YYEEEE. Trimming removed 3 bases from V and 6 bases from J, with 7 bases in between. The CDR3 nucleotides are TGTGCCAGCAGCTCGGGGCCCGAGCAGTACTTC. Encoded protein: CASSSGPEQYF.

The chain combines TRBV7-2 with TRBJ2-3; the match to TRBD2 covers 7 bases. This CDR3 contains 17 residues. Per the germline V gene, CDR1 is SGHTA and CDR2 is FQGNSA. V dropped 2 bases and J dropped 1; count of bases not matched to a gene: 9. The CDR3: CASSLRLSGKGTDTQYF. The CDR3 DNA is TGTGCCAGCAGCTTAAGACTAAGCGGGAAGGGCACAGATACGCAGTATTTT.

This sequence joins TRBV4-1 and TRBJ2-1, with 8 bases identical to TRBD2. The CDR3 is 15 amino acids. V shed 1 base and J 9 bases; nucleotides not matched to a gene: 8. Germline CDR1 MGHRA, CDR2 YSYEKL. The CDR3 loop is CASSQGAGAGGEQFF. The CDR3 coding sequence is TGCGCCAGCAGCCAAGGAGCGGGAGCAGGAGGTGAGCAGTTCTTC.